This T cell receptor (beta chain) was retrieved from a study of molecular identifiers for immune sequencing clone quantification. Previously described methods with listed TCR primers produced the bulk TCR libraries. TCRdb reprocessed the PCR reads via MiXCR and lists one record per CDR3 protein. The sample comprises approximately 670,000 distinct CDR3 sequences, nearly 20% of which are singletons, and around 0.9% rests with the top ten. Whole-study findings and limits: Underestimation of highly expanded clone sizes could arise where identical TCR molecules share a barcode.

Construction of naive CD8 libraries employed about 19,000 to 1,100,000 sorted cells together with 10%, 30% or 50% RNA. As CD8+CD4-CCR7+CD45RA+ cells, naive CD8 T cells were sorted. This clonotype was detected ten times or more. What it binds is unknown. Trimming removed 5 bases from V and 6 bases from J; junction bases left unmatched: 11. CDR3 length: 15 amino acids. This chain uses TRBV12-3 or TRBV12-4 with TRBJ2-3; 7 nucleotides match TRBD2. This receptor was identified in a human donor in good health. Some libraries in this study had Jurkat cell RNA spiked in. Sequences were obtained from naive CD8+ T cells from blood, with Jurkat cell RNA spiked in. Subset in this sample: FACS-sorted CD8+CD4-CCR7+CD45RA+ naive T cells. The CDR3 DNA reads TGTGCCAGCAGTGATGCGTTGACTAGCTTCGATACGCAGTATTTT. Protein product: CASSDALTSFDTQYF.